These T cell receptor beta chains were read from a single sample in a study of glioma-infiltrating T cells after dendritic cell vaccination. Clones were read by immunoSEQ multiplex PCR, and TCRdb kept only the in-frame ones, dropping some. The profile shows approximately 67,000 clones, about 86% of them singletons. The sequencing used blood, collected before dendritic cell vaccination. These receptors originate from a human donor with glioblastoma. Both conserved end residues are part of each CDR3. A D gene is named only where the DNA matches it firmly. Not all rows give a size; the values are once, few, many and, for expanded clones, a class.

clone_size,d_call,v_call,j_call,cdr3_aa,cdr3_nt
NA,NA,TRBV5-4,TRBJ1-1,CASSPRGPTNTEAFF,TGTGCCAGCAGCCCCAGGGGACCCACGAACACTGAAGCTTTCTTT
NA,TRBD1,TRBV19,TRBJ1-6,CASSIGQGANNSPLHF,TGTGCCAGTAGTATCGGACAGGGGGCGAATAATTCACCCCTCCACTTT
NA,NA,TRBV7-2,TRBJ1-3,CASSLAVPGVSGNTIYF,TGTGCCAGCAGCTTAGCGGTACCAGGGGTGAGCGGAAACACCATATATTTT
NA,NA,TRBV15,TRBJ1-5,CATSRGQSSNQPQHF,TGTGCCACCAGCAGAGGACAGAGTAGCAATCAGCCCCAGCATTTT
NA,TRBD2,TRBV5-1,TRBJ2-2,CASSSVAGSVKDGELFF,TGCGCCAGCAGCTCCGTAGCGGGGAGTGTTAAGGACGGGGAGCTGTTTTTT
NA,NA,TRBV6-6,TRBJ1-5,CASRSPGDGQPQHF,TGTGCCAGCAGGTCACCAGGGGATGGCCAGCCCCAGCATTTT
NA,TRBD1,TRBV7-2,TRBJ1-2,CASSKGDREYYGYTF,TGTGCCAGCAGCAAAGGGGACAGAGAATACTATGGCTACACCTTC
NA,TRBD1,TRBV7-9,TRBJ1-2,CASSELGTGDGYTF,TGTGCCAGCAGCGAACTTGGGACAGGGGATGGCTACACCTTC
NA,TRBD1,TRBV5-1,TRBJ1-2,CASSLGTGTNYGYTF,TGCGCCAGCAGCTTGGGGACAGGGACTAACTATGGCTACACCTTC
NA,NA,TRBV7-2,TRBJ2-7,CASSLDSQNEQYF,TGTGCCAGCAGCTTAGACAGCCAGAACGAGCAGTACTTC
NA,TRBD1,TRBV4-3,TRBJ1-2,CASSQDRNLEGAINRGYTF,TGCGCCAGCAGCCAAGATAGGAATCTGGAGGGGGCGATCAATCGTGGCTACACCTTC
NA,TRBD1,TRBV10-3,TRBJ2-1,CAISGGDRGASYNEQFF,TGTGCCATCAGTGGGGGGGACAGGGGTGCGTCCTACAATGAGCAGTTCTTC
NA,NA,TRBV10-3,TRBJ2-1,CAISPTALSYNEQFF,TGTGCCATCAGCCCTACCGCCCTTTCCTACAATGAGCAGTTCTTC
few,TRBD1,TRBV7-9,TRBJ2-7,CASSSIGRDRGSPYEQYF,TGTGCCAGCAGCTCTATAGGAAGGGACAGGGGAAGTCCCTACGAGCAGTACTTC
few,NA,TRBV7-3,TRBJ2-1,CASSPPEGSVEQFF,TGTGCCAGCAGCCCCCCAGAGGGTTCGGTTGAGCAGTTCTTC
NA,TRBD1,TRBV5-4,TRBJ1-2,CASTRQGDNYGYTF,TGTGCCAGCACCCGACAGGGGGATAACTATGGCTACACCTTC
NA,NA,TRBV7-2,TRBJ2-5,CASSLGPGETQYF,TGTGCCAGCAGCTTAGGGCCAGGGGAGACCCAGTACTTC
few,NA,TRBV6-1,TRBJ1-2,CASSEIGDTNYGYTF,TGTGCCAGCAGTGAAATAGGGGACACTAACTATGGCTACACCTTC
once,TRBD2,TRBV7-2,TRBJ2-7,CASSLWTSGYEQYF,TGTGCCAGCAGCTTATGGACTAGCGGGTACGAGCAGTACTTC
once,NA,TRBV5-8,TRBJ1-5,CASSRGGYSNQPQHF,TGTGCCAGCAGCCGGGGGGGCTATAGCAATCAGCCCCAGCATTTT
NA,TRBD1,TRBV19,TRBJ1-2,CASRGQGDLSYTF,TGTGCCAGTAGGGGACAGGGGGATCTGAGCTACACCTTC
few,NA,TRBV2,TRBJ1-1,CASSQEDRALFGTEAFF,TGTGCCAGCAGTCAGGAGGACAGAGCGTTGTTTGGGACTGAAGCTTTCTTT
NA,TRBD2,TRBV18,TRBJ2-7,CASSRDSGGRRSYEQYF,TGTGCCAGCTCAAGAGATAGCGGGGGGCGCCGCTCCTACGAGCAGTACTTC
NA,NA,TRBV6-5,TRBJ1-3,CASRSSGNTIYF,TGTGCCAGCAGGTCATCCGGAAACACCATATATTTT
NA,TRBD1,TRBV6-5,TRBJ1-6,CASTGQEDSPLHF,TGTGCCAGCACCGGACAGGAGGATTCACCCCTCCACTTT
NA,TRBD1,TRBV7-9,TRBJ2-3,CASSTRTGASTDTQYF,TGTGCCAGCAGCACAAGGACAGGGGCGAGCACAGATACGCAGTATTTT
NA,TRBD1,TRBV7-3,TRBJ2-7,CASSLTGQGYEQYF,TGTGCCAGCAGCTTAACAGGACAGGGGTACGAGCAGTACTTC
NA,NA,TRBV7-8,TRBJ1-2,CASSPTEIYGYTF,TGTGCCAGCAGCCCGACAGAGATCTATGGCTACACCTTC
NA,NA,TRBV29-1,TRBJ1-1,CSVQENTEAFF,TGCAGCGTACAGGAGAACACTGAAGCTTTCTTT
NA,TRBD1,TRBV5-6,TRBJ1-2,CASTWGTEVGGYTF,TGTGCCAGCACGTGGGGGACAGAGGTGGGTGGCTACACCTTC
NA,NA,TRBV5-1,TRBJ1-3,CASSLLGQPGNTIYF,TGCGCCAGCAGCCTACTCGGACAGCCTGGAAACACCATATATTTT
NA,NA,TRBV7-9,TRBJ1-1,CASSPPGNTEAFF,TGTGCCAGCAGCCCCCCCGGGAACACTGAAGCTTTCTTT
NA,TRBD1,TRBV25-1,TRBJ1-1,CASSEGQDTEAFF,TGTGCCAGCAGTGAAGGACAGGACACTGAAGCTTTCTTT
NA,TRBD1,TRBV27,TRBJ1-1,CASSRQGVANTEAFF,TGTGCCAGCAGTCGACAGGGGGTGGCGAACACTGAAGCTTTCTTT
NA,TRBD1,TRBV18,TRBJ2-7,CASSPQGQGAEQYF,TGTGCCAGCTCACCACAGGGACAGGGGGCCGAGCAGTACTTC
NA,NA,TRBV6-1,TRBJ1-4,CASSEERVNNEKLFF,TGTGCCAGCAGTGAAGAACGGGTTAACAATGAAAAACTGTTTTTT
NA,NA,TRBV5-1,TRBJ2-7,CASSLGGGVGEQYF,TGCGCCAGCAGCCTGGGTGGAGGGGTTGGGGAGCAGTACTTC
NA,NA,TRBV5-1,TRBJ2-5,CASSLGLGAAPETQYF,TGCGCCAGCAGCTTGGGACTAGGGGCAGCCCCAGAGACCCAGTACTTC
NA,NA,TRBV5-1,TRBJ1-1,CASSLLGRREAFF,TGCGCCAGCAGCTTGCTGGGGCGGCGGGAAGCTTTCTTT